Given below is one T cell receptor beta chain in context. In germline, CDR1 is LNHDA, CDR2 SQIVND (reference sequence). Trimming stripped 5 bases from V and 2 bases from J, with 15 bases between. The CDR3 consists of 15 residues. The data originate from a study of blood T cell repertoires in COVID-19. The wider study: Both acute and convalescent COVID-19 samples were obtained from the United States, Italy and Spain. Sample material is recorded as cDNA or gDNA derived from T cells, B-cell-depleted T cells, or PBMCs.

How the authors handled the data: It was from reference gene primer amplification that nucleated cell counts were estimated. Assay used: immunoSEQ multiplex PCR; TCRdb lists only in-frame clones, some missing. The V and J calls and clone size come from that table; D and trimming were worked out from the DNA. In the table there are around 70,000 clones, around 80% of which are singletons. V and J are TRBV19 and TRBJ2-5, with D perhaps TRBD2 (5 bases). The sample was peripheral blood. This receptor was obtained from a human donor in a cohort sampled during active COVID-19. CDR3 sequence reads: CASSVTHRGQETQYF. In DNA, the CDR3 is TGTGCCAGTAGTGTGACACACCGGGGACAAGAGACCCAGTACTTC.